Listed below are T cell receptor beta chains from one sample, sequenced in a study of shared clonotypes between healthy human individuals. Some clones are missing from TCRdb's copy, which holds only in-frame ones; the method was immunoSEQ multiplex PCR. The sample includes 800,000 to 950,000 clones, roughly 96% of them seen just once. Source material: naive CD8+ T cells sorted from blood. These receptor sequences come from a young man in good health. CDR3s include the opening cysteine and the closing phenylalanine or tryptophan. Fields, in order: CDR3 protein, CDR3 DNA, J gene, V gene, D gene, clone size. A D gene is named only where the DNA matches it firmly. Clone size is shown for a subset of rows, as once, few, many or a class of expanded clone.

CASSTPQEQYF,TGTGCCAGCAGTACCCCTCAAGAGCAGTACTTC,TRBJ2-7,TRBV27,.,.
CASSRGGDISGYTF,TGTGCCAGCAGCCGCGGGGGCGATATAAGTGGCTACACCTTC,TRBJ1-2,TRBV28,.,.
CASSPSGGWTDTQYF,TGTGCCAGCAGTCCCAGTGGGGGATGGACAGATACGCAGTATTTT,TRBJ2-3,TRBV27,.,.
CASSVTGAGDTGELFF,TGTGCCAGCAGCGTAACTGGAGCGGGAGACACCGGGGAGCTGTTTTTT,TRBJ2-2,TRBV9,TRBD2,once
CASSSYQRGLNEQFF,TGTGCCAGCAGCTCCTACCAACGAGGGCTTAATGAGCAGTTCTTC,TRBJ2-1,TRBV11-3,.,.
CASSVAMGKGGYTF,TGTGCCAGCAGCGTAGCTATGGGGAAGGGTGGCTACACCTTC,TRBJ1-2,TRBV9,.,once
CASSYGEGVNYGYTF,TGTGCCAGCAGTTACGGGGAGGGAGTTAACTATGGCTACACCTTC,TRBJ1-2,TRBV6-5,.,.
CASSVDGGSYNEQFF,TGTGCCAGCAGCGTAGACGGGGGCTCCTACAATGAGCAGTTCTTC,TRBJ2-1,TRBV9,.,.
CAWSVADRPRQPQHF,TGTGCCTGGAGTGTCGCCGACAGGCCTAGGCAGCCCCAGCATTTT,TRBJ1-5,TRBV30,.,.
CASTPWGNTGEAFF,TGCGCCAGCACTCCCTGGGGCAATACGGGTGAAGCTTTCTTT,TRBJ1-1,TRBV5-1,.,.
CASSLWTSGTDTQYF,TGTGCCAGCAGCCTGTGGACTAGCGGCACAGATACGCAGTATTTT,TRBJ2-3,TRBV14,TRBD2,.
CSVDRTGSYEQYF,TGCAGCGTTGATCGGACAGGGAGCTACGAGCAGTACTTC,TRBJ2-7,TRBV29-1,TRBD1,.
CSVFLGRDNNGAFF,TGCAGCGTTTTCCTGGGACGGGATAACAACGGGGCTTTCTTT,TRBJ1-1,TRBV29-1,.,.
CASSSNARLAGEAYEQYF,TGTGCCAGCAGCTCAAACGCACGACTAGCGGGAGAAGCCTACGAGCAGTACTTC,TRBJ2-7,TRBV7-6,TRBD2,.
CASSLSPRHEQYF,TGTGCCAGCAGTTTATCACCTCGACACGAGCAGTACTTC,TRBJ2-7,TRBV27,.,.
CASQTGSLGEQYF,TGTGCCAGTCAGACAGGGAGTCTAGGCGAGCAGTACTTC,TRBJ2-7,TRBV27,TRBD1,.
CSVGFSGRAEETQYF,TGCAGCGTTGGCTTTAGCGGGAGGGCCGAGGAGACCCAGTACTTC,TRBJ2-5,TRBV29-1,TRBD2,.
CASSQPSGDEQYF,TGCGCCAGCAGCCAACCCTCGGGGGACGAGCAGTACTTC,TRBJ2-7,TRBV4-1,.,.
CASSLGVRVPTTRDEQFF,TGTGCCAGCAGCTTAGGTGTCAGAGTGCCCACTACCCGCGATGAGCAGTTCTTC,TRBJ2-1,TRBV7-8,.,.
CASSGTGELFF,TGTGCCAGCAGCGGAACCGGGGAGCTGTTTTTT,TRBJ2-2,TRBV9,.,.
CASSYRQGEQYF,TGCGCCAGCAGTTACCGACAGGGCGAGCAGTACTTC,TRBJ2-7,TRBV4-1,TRBD1,.
CASSYSRGPPNQPQHF,TGTGCCAGCAGTTACTCGAGAGGGCCCCCCAATCAGCCCCAGCATTTT,TRBJ1-5,TRBV6-5,.,.
CASSEGLGASYNEQFF,TGTGCCAGCAGTGAAGGCCTCGGGGCGTCCTACAATGAGCAGTTCTTC,TRBJ2-1,TRBV28,.,.
CASSQEVGLNTGELFF,TGCGCCAGCAGCCAAGAGGTGGGACTCAACACCGGGGAGCTGTTTTTT,TRBJ2-2,TRBV4-3,.,once
CASSFSTGSYEQYF,TGTGCCAGCAGCTTTTCTACAGGTTCCTACGAGCAGTACTTC,TRBJ2-7,TRBV11-2,.,.
CASSDRGGLVSEAFF,TGCGCCAGCAGCGATAGGGGGGGGCTGGTCTCTGAAGCTTTCTTT,TRBJ1-1,TRBV4-1,.,.
CAWVSNTGELFF,TGTGCCTGGGTCTCGAACACCGGGGAGCTGTTTTTT,TRBJ2-2,TRBV30,.,.
CASRPGQGPYNEQFF,TGTGCCAGCAGGCCGGGACAGGGCCCCTACAATGAGCAGTTCTTC,TRBJ2-1,TRBV2,TRBD1,.
CASSSLTDSYEQYF,TGTGCCAGCAGCTCCCTGACAGACAGCTACGAGCAGTACTTC,TRBJ2-7,TRBV5-4,.,.
CASSEWGERGGNEKLFF,TGTGCCAGCAGTGAATGGGGAGAGAGGGGTGGTAATGAAAAACTGTTTTTT,TRBJ1-4,TRBV6-1,.,.
CASSFPTQGTSGRANEQFF,TGTGCCAGCAGCTTTCCTACCCAAGGAACTAGCGGGAGGGCCAATGAGCAGTTCTTC,TRBJ2-1,TRBV7-9,TRBD2,.
CASSLDPRSSYNEQFF,TGTGCCAGCAGCTTAGACCCCCGAAGCTCCTACAATGAGCAGTTCTTC,TRBJ2-1,TRBV11-2,.,.
CAAGDGHAGSTDTQYF,TGTGCCGCGGGAGACGGGCACGCGGGAAGCACAGATACGCAGTATTTT,TRBJ2-3,TRBV15,TRBD2,.
CASSHTSGPFTDTQYF,TGCGCCAGCAGCCACACTAGCGGGCCCTTCACAGATACGCAGTATTTT,TRBJ2-3,TRBV4-1,TRBD2,.
CASSAGFGNFYNEQFF,TGCGCCAGCAGCGCAGGATTTGGGAATTTCTACAATGAGCAGTTCTTC,TRBJ2-1,TRBV5-1,.,.
CASSHPPGVDNEQFF,TGCGCCAGCAGCCATCCACCGGGGGTGGACAATGAGCAGTTCTTC,TRBJ2-1,TRBV4-1,.,.
CASSQRGTGSMNTEAFF,TGCGCCAGCAGCCAAAGGGGGACAGGCTCCATGAACACTGAAGCTTTCTTT,TRBJ1-1,TRBV4-1,TRBD1,.
CASSSGTSYEQYF,TGTGCCAGCAGCTCTGGGACGTCATACGAGCAGTACTTC,TRBJ2-7,TRBV7-6,.,.
CASSSSGLYNEQFF,TGTGCCAGCAGTTCCAGCGGGCTTTACAATGAGCAGTTCTTC,TRBJ2-1,TRBV27,.,.
CASSQTGGNEQFF,TGTGCCAGCAGCCAGACAGGGGGGAATGAGCAGTTCTTC,TRBJ2-1,TRBV7-6,TRBD1,once